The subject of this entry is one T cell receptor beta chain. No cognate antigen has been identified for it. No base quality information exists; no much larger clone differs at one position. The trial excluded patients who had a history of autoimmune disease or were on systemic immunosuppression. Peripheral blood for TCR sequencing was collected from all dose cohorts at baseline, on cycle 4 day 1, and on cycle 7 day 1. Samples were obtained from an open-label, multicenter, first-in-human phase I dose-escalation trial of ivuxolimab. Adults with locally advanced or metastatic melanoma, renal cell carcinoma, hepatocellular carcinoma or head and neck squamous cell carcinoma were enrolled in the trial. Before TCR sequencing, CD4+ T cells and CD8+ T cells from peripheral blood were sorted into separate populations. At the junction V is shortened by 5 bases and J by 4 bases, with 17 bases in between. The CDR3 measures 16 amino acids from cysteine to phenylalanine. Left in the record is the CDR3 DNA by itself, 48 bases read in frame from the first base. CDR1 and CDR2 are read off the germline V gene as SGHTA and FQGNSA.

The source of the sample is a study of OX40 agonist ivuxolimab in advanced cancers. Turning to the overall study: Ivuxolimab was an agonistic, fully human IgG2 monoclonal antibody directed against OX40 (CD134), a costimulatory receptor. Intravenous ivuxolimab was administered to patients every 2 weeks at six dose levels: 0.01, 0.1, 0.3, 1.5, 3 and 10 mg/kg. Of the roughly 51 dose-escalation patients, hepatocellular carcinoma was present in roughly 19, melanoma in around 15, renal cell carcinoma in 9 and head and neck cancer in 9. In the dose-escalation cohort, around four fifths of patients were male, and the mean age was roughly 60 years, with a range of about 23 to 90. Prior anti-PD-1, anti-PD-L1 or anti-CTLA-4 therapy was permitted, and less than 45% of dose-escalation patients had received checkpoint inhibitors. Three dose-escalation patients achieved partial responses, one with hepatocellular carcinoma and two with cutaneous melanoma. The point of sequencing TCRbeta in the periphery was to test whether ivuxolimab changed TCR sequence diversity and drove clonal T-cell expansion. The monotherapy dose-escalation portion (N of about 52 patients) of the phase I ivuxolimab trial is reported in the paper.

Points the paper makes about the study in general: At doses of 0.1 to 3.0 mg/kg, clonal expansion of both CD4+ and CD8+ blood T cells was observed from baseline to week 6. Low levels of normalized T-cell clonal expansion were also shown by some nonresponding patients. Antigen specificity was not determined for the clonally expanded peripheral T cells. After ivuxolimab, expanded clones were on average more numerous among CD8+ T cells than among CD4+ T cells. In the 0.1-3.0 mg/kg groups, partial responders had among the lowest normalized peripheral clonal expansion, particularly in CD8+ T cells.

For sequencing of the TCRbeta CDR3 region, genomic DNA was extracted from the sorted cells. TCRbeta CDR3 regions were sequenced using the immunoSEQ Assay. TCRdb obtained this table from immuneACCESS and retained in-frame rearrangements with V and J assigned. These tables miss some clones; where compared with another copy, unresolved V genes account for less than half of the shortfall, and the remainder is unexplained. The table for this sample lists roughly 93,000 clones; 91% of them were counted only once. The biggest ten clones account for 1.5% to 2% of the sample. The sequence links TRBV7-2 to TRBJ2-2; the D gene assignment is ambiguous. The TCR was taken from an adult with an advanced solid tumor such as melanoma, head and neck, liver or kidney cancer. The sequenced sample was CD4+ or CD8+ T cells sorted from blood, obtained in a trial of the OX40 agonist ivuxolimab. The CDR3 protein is CASSPDPLPLTGELFF. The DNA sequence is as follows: TGTGCCAGCAGCCCAGACCCCTTACCTCTCACCGGGGAGCTGTTTTTT.